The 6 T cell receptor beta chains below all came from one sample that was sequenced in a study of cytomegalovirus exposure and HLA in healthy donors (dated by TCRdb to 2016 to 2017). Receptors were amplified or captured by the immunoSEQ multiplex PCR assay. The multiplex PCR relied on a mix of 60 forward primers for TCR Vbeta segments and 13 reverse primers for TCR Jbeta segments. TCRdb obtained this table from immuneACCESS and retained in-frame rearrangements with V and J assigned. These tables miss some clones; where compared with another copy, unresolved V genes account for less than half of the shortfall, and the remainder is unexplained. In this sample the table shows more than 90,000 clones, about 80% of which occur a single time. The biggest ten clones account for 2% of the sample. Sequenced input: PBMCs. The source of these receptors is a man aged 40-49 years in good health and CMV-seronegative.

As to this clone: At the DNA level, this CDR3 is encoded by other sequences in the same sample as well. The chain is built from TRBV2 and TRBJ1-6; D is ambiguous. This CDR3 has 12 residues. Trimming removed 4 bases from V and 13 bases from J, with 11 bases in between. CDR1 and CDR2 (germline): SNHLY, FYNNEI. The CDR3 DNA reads TGTGCCAGCAGTGCTGGGCTGGCCCCCCTCCACTTT. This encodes CASSAGLAPLHF.

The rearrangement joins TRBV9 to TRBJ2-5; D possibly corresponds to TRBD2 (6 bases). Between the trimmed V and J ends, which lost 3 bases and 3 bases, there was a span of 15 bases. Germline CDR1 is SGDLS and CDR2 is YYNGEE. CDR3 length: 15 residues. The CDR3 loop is CASSAGRPVEETQYF. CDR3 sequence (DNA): TGTGCCAGCAGCGCTGGGAGGCCAGTTGAAGAGACCCAGTACTTC.

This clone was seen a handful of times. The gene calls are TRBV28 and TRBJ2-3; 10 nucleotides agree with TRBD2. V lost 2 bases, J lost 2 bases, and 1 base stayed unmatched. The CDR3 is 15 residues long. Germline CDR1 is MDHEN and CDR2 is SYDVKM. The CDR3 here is CASSLSGGATDTQYF. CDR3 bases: TGTGCCAGCAGTTTAAGCGGGGGGGCCACAGATACGCAGTATTTT.

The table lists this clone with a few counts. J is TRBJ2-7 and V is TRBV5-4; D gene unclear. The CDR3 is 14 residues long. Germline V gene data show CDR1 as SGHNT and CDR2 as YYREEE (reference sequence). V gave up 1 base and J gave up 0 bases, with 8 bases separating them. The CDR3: CASSLRGFSYEQYF. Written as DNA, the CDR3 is TGTGCCAGCAGCTTGCGCGGATTCTCCTACGAGCAGTACTTC.

CDR3: CASSPGEGGLVYEQYF. CDR3 nucleotides: TGTGCCAGCAGCCCCGGGGAGGGGGGCTTGGTCTACGAGCAGTACTTC. The chain has TRBV13 and TRBJ2-7; weak D call: TRBD2 (7 bases). In germline, CDR1 is PRHDT, CDR2 FYEKMQ (reference sequence). Trimming took 5 bases from V and 3 from J, leaving 20 bases between them. CDR3 length equals 16 residues.

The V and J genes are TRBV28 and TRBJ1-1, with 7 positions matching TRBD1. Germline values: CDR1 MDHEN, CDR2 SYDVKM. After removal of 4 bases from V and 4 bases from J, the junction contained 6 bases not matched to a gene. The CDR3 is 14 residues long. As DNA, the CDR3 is TGTGCCAGCAGTTCGACAGGGTTTATCACTGAAGCTTTCTTT. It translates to CASSSTGFITEAFF. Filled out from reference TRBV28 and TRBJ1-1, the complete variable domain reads DVKVTQSSRYLVKRTGEKVFLECVQDMDHENMFWYRQDPGLGLRLIYFSYDVKMKEKGDIPEGYSVSREKKERFSLILESASTNQTSMYLCASSSTGFITEAFFGQGTRLTVV.